The T cell receptor beta chain described here comes from a study of CD8 T cells in ankylosing spondylitis. Study-wide points: Seemingly distinctive of ankylosing spondylitis blood was a TCR beta motif formed by eight highly homologous variants.

As concerns this clonotype: Its target is unknown.

MiXCR was run by TCRdb on the 5' RACE reads, yielding one entry per CDR3 protein. Of roughly 440,000 distinct CDR3 sequences in the sample, roughly 15% were seen once. This CDR3 is built from 15 residues. With 3 bases removed from V and 1 base from J, the gap between germline ends came to 13 bases. CDR1 and CDR2 from the germline V gene are DFQATT and SNEGSKA (reference sequence). This chain connects TRBV20-1 to TRBJ2-4; perhaps TRBD2 as D (5 bases). The clonotype was recovered from a male donor with ankylosing spondylitis. Specimen: blood, either unsorted or a sorted T cell fraction (not recorded which). The CDR3 here is CSARRELMAKNIQYF. In nucleotides, the CDR3 is TGCAGTGCTAGGAGGGAGCTGATGGCCAAAAACATTCAGTACTTC.